These 15 T cell receptor beta chains share one sample of origin, sequenced in a study of radiotherapy plus CTLA-4 blockade in lung cancer (dated by TCRdb to 2016 to 2018). Preparation of the library involved the immunoSEQ multiplex PCR assay. This immuneACCESS table, as held by TCRdb, lists in-frame sequences with V and J called but not all clones. Of the missing ones, under half trace to an unresolved V gene in checked studies; the others have no known cause. Counted in this sample were 90,000 or so clones; about four fifths of them appeared once. The biggest ten clones account for 0.84% of the sample. Sequenced material: peripheral blood, taken from a patient treated with radiotherapy plus ipilimumab. The origin of the receptors is a human donor with non-small cell lung cancer who had stable disease on radiotherapy plus ipilimumab.

This clone was found once. The chain combines TRBV20-1 with TRBJ2-5, with D uncertain. V lost 6 bases, J lost 5 bases, and 10 bases lay in between. The CDR3 extends over 11 amino acids. Looked up from germline, CDR1 is DFQATT and CDR2 is SNEGSKA (reference sequence). In DNA, the CDR3 is TGCAGTGCCCACGGCCATGAGACCCAGTACTTC. Residues: CSAHGHETQYF.

This rearrangement joins TRBV11-2 to TRBJ2-1, with 7 bases lining up with TRBD2. With V trimmed by 5 bases and J by 0 bases, 13 bases remained unmatched. The CDR3 sequence is 18 residues long. CDR1 and CDR2 from the germline V gene are SGHAT and FQNNGV. The CDR3 loop is CASSLAALKGYSYNEQFF. The CDR3 DNA reads as TGTGCCAGCAGCCTAGCGGCCCTAAAGGGATACTCCTACAATGAGCAGTTCTTC.

The genes are TRBV2 and TRBJ2-2, with a tentative D call TRBD1 (7 bases). Trimming stripped 4 bases from V and 4 bases from J, with 10 bases between. CDR3 length: 14 residues. Germline V gene data show CDR1 as SNHLY and CDR2 as FYNNEI. CDR3 coding DNA: TGTGCCAGCAGTGGACAGGGAGGCACCGGGGAGCTGTTTTTT. Translated: CASSGQGGTGELFF.

The rearrangement joins TRBV7-9 to TRBJ1-2; 7 nucleotides agree with TRBD1. Per germline, CDR1 SEHNR and CDR2 FQNEAQ (reference sequence). V gave up 3 bases and J gave up 2 bases; unmatched junction bases: 9. The CDR3 has 16 residues. CDR3 nucleotide sequence: TGTGCCAGCAGCTTCACAGGCCAGGGGGTGAACTATGGCTACACCTTC. Translation gives CASSFTGQGVNYGYTF.

The chain is built from TRBV6-1 and TRBJ1-4; D not resolved. Between the trimmed V and J ends, which lost 3 bases and 8 bases, there was a span of 4 bases. Germline CDR1 MNHNS, CDR2 SASEGT. CDR3 length equals 11 residues. In nucleotides, the CDR3 is TGTGCCAGCAGTGATAGGGAAAAACTGTTTTTT. Translated: CASSDREKLFF.

This rearrangement joins TRBV6-6 to TRBJ1-4, with 7 bases matching TRBD1. Unmatched junction bases numbered 5, after V lost 2 bases and J lost 8 bases. The germline V gene has CDR1 MNHNY and CDR2 SVGAGI (reference sequence). This CDR3 contains 14 residues. The CDR3 loop reads CASSYAGGREKLFF. The CDR3 DNA reads as TGTGCCAGCAGTTACGCAGGGGGACGGGAAAAACTGTTTTTT.

This clone was detected a few times. This sequence joins TRBV11-1 and TRBJ1-1; 7 bases match TRBD1. Trimming cost V 5 bases and J 4 bases; bases outside gene matches: 7. The germline V gene encodes CDR1 SGHAT and CDR2 FQDESV (reference sequence). The CDR3 consists of 14 residues. Written as DNA, the CDR3 is TGTGCCAGCAGCAGCCGACAGGGCGGCACTGAAGCTTTCTTT. Protein: CASSSRQGGTEAFF.

DNA for the CDR3: TGTGCCAGCAGTTTCGGGGAGAAGGGGAACACTGAAGCTTTCTTT. It encodes CASSFGEKGNTEAFF. The rearrangement links TRBV5-8 to TRBJ1-1; the D is unclear. CDR1 is SGHTS and CDR2 is YDEGEE in the germline V gene. V was shortened by 5 bases and J by 1 base, with 15 bases between the two germline ends. There are 15 residues in the CDR3.

The V call is TRBV29-1, the J call TRBJ2-1; 8 bases align to TRBD2. With 6 bases clipped from V and 4 bases from J, the junction kept 2 bases outside the gene matches. The germline V gene encodes CDR1 SQVTM and CDR2 ANQGSEA. CDR3 length: 12 residues. Written as DNA, the CDR3 is TGCAGCGTCCGGGGGGGTTACAATGAGCAGTTCTTC. Its translation is CSVRGGYNEQFF.

This clone was counted a single time. The chain recombines TRBV7-2 with TRBJ1-3, with D hard to call. The germline V and J ends were trimmed by 2 bases and 0 bases, with 14 bases remaining between them. This CDR3 comprises 17 residues. From germline, CDR1 is SGHTA and CDR2 FQGNSA. Here the CDR3 DNA reads TGTGCCAGCAGCTTAAAAAGGGCTTCATTCTCTGGAAACACCATATATTTT. Its translation: CASSLKRASFSGNTIYF.

This chain links TRBV30 with TRBJ1-4; TRBD1 agrees at 9 bases. The junction had 7 bases not matched to a gene; V was cut back by 3 bases and J by 8 bases. Germline assignment: CDR1 GTSNPN and CDR2 SVGIG (reference sequence). The CDR3 sequence is 14 residues long. The CDR3 reads CAWSVQGAGEKLFF. In DNA, the CDR3 is TGTGCCTGGAGCGTACAGGGGGCCGGGGAAAAACTGTTTTTT.

V gene TRBV5-1 combines with J gene TRBJ1-2, with D possibly TRBD1 on 5 matching bases. Germline CDR1 SGHRS, CDR2 YFSETQ. There are 12 residues in the CDR3. V lost 4 bases to trimming and J lost 6 bases, with 10 bases between them. The CDR3 coding sequence is TGCGCCAGCAGCGGGGGACCCCATGGCTACACCTTC. Translated: CASSGGPHGYTF.

The V gene is TRBV28, the J gene TRBJ2-2; 15 nucleotides align to TRBD2. The CDR3 loop spans 17 amino acids. With V trimmed by 6 bases and J by 3 bases, 5 bases remained unmatched. Per germline, CDR1 MDHEN and CDR2 SYDVKM. This CDR3 is CASRRTSGGVDTGELFF. DNA of the CDR3: TGTGCCAGCAGACGGACTAGCGGGGGGGTGGACACCGGGGAGCTGTTTTTT.

This clone was seen a handful of times. This chain uses TRBV10-2 with TRBJ2-7; D is ambiguous. The V gene lost 6 bases and the J gene lost 2 bases, with 8 bases spanning the gap. The germline gives CDR1 WSHSY, CDR2 SAAADI. The CDR3 loop spans 12 amino acids. CDR3 sequence: CASRPLAYEQYF. The CDR3 nucleotides are TGCGCCAGCAGGCCGCTGGCCTACGAGCAGTACTTC.

The chain couples TRBV6-5 to TRBJ2-2; possible D gene TRBD1, 6 bases. This CDR3 is built from 15 residues. Trimming took off 8 bases at V and 0 bases at J, with 13 bases between the two ends. CDR1 MNHEY and CDR2 SVGAGI come from the germline V gene. The CDR3 DNA reads as TGTGCCAGCTGGGGGCCAGGGGCGAACACCGGGGAGCTGTTTTTT. Its translation is CASWGPGANTGELFF.